The 2 T cell receptor beta chains below come from one sample, sequenced in a study of PD-1 blockade in classical Hodgkin lymphoma. This sample's time point: cycle 4 day 1 (C4D1), after less than seven weeks of nivolumab. Each patient experienced a relapse that followed autologous stem cell transplantation, and brentuximab vedotin exposure varied. After thawing, PBMCs were subjected to magnetic negative selection to isolate CD8+ T cells. Only in-frame clones appear in the TCRdb table, and some are missing; sequencing was by immunoSEQ multiplex PCR. The sample lists just under 20,000 clones, around 90% occurring once. Here the sequenced sample was CD8+ T cells from blood, taken before the fourth cycle of nivolumab. The source is a human donor with classical Hodgkin lymphoma.

Sample share makes this clone large. The chain uses TRBV5-1 and TRBJ1-1; maybe TRBD1 (5 bases). CDR1 and CDR2 (germline): SGHRS, YFSETQ. V was trimmed by 7 bases and J by 7 bases, leaving 20 bases between them. This CDR3 has 14 residues. CDR3 DNA: TGCGCCAGCTATTCCGGGACCTCGAGAGGTGAAGCTTTCTTT. Translation gives CASYSGTSRGEAFF.

This clone was seen only a few times. This rearrangement joins TRBV9 to TRBJ1-2, with TRBD1 identical over 7 bases. V gave up 3 bases and J gave up 8 bases; unmatched junction bases: 10. This CDR3 comprises 14 residues. Germline V gives CDR1 SGDLS, CDR2 YYNGEE. Written as DNA, the CDR3 is TGTGCCAGCAGCGCGACAGGGACATCTTCGGGCTACACCTTC. Its translation: CASSATGTSSGYTF.